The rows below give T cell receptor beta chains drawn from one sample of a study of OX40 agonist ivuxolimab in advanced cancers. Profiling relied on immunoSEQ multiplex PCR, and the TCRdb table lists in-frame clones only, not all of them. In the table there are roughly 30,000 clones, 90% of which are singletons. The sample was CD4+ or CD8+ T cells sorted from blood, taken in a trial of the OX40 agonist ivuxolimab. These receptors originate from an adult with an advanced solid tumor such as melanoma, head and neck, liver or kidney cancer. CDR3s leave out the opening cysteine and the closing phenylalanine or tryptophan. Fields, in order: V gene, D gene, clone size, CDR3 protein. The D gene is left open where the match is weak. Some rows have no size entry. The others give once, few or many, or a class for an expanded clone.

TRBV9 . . ASSVAGASYNEQF
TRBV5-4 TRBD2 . ASSSNLAGVEYNEQF
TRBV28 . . ASSFGGNEKLF
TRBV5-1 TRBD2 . ASSFAGEYNEQF
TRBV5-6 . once ASRSGYTEAF
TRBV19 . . ASSMGHGGSYEQY
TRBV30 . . AWSVSNYEQY
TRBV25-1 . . ASSVGPYNEQF
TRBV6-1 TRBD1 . ASSEEGAGAGGYT
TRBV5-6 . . ASSWFQGLNEQF
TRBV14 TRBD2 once ASSQDEVAGANTGELF
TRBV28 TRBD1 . ASSFQGGNQPQH
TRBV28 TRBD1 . ASSGSIGTVESSYNSPLH
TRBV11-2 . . ASSFHYRDIDEQF
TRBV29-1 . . SVREPQGTEAF
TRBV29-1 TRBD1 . SVRTGYEQY
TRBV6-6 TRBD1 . ASSLTGGHYEQY
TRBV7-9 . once ASSFPVNEQF
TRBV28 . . ASSLVLISRDEQY
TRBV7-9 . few ASTSGYEQY
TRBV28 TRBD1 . ASSFGDSSYEQY
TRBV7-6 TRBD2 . ASSFSGGYQETQY
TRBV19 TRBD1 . ASSILLDRAYEQY
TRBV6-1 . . ASVTPYLSYNEQF
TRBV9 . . ASSRGSSGANVLT
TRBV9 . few ASSVEASGTDTQY